This T cell receptor beta chain was recovered during a study of cytomegalovirus exposure and HLA in healthy donors. 13 Jbeta primers and 60 Vbeta primers were used for the PCR. Sequencing used immunoSEQ multiplex PCR; TCRdb keeps in-frame clones, though not all of them. Of about 130,000 clones in the sample, roughly 75% were seen once. The V gene end was trimmed by 8 bases and the J gene end by 3 bases; junction bases not matched to a gene: 7. Germline CDR1 is GTSNPN and CDR2 is SVGIG (reference sequence). This CDR3 comprises 13 residues. The J gene is TRBJ1-3, the V gene TRBV30; 7 nucleotides agree with TRBD1. The clonotype originates from a man younger than 40 in good health. The sample consisted of PBMCs. CDR3 coding DNA: TGTGCCCGCGGACAGGACCTTGGAAACACCATATATTTT. It encodes CARGQDLGNTIYF.